Shown below are 4 T cell receptor beta chains from a single sample sequenced in a study of blood T cell repertoires in COVID-19. Method: immunoSEQ multiplex PCR; TCRdb's copy keeps in-frame clones and lacks some. The data contain 200,000 to 250,000 clones, about 85% of them singletons. Sequences were obtained from PBMCs or T cells enriched from blood (not recorded which). These receptors all come from a young woman who had recovered from COVID-19.

With regard to this clone: Distinct nucleotide sequences in the sample also encode this CDR3. The V and J genes are TRBV19 and TRBJ2-2; 9 bases map to TRBD1. The CDR3 contains 14 residues. V dropped 8 bases and J dropped 3; count of bases not matched to a gene: 4. Germline V CDR1 and CDR2: LNHDA, SQIVND (reference sequence). CDR3 nucleotide sequence: TGTGCCAGTCGTGACAGGGGGGACACCGGGGAGCTGTTTTTT. Its protein product is CASRDRGDTGELFF.

The chain joins TRBV7-2 to TRBJ1-6; TRBD1 matches at 9 bases. The CDR3 consists of 15 residues. Germline trimming cut 5 bases from V and 4 bases from J; bases unmatched to any gene: 3. CDR1 is SGHTA and CDR2 is FQGNSA in the germline V gene. The CDR3 sequence: CASSRDRAYNSPLHF. The CDR3 DNA reads TGTGCCAGCAGCCGGGACAGGGCGTATAATTCACCCCTCCACTTT.

This clone was found a few times. The chain uses TRBV10-3 and TRBJ2-2; 11 bases match TRBD2. Germline lookup yields CDR1 ENHRY and CDR2 SYGVKD. V gave up 3 bases and J gave up 2 bases; unmatched junction bases: 5. The CDR3 is 17 residues long. The CDR3 spells CAISDFSGGANTGELFF. The CDR3 nucleotides are TGTGCCATCAGTGACTTTAGCGGGGGGGCCAACACCGGGGAGCTGTTTTTT.

V usage is TRBV25-1 and J usage is TRBJ1-1; 7 bases are a match to TRBD1. The CDR3 length is 14 residues. Unmatched junction bases numbered 7, after V lost 4 bases and J lost 5 bases. Per the germline V gene, CDR1 is MGHDK and CDR2 is SYGVNS. In DNA form, the CDR3 reads TGTGCCAGCAGTGGCCGACAGGGAAGGACTGAAGCTTTCTTT. Translation gives CASSGRQGRTEAFF.